The rows below give T cell receptor beta chains drawn from one sample of a study of OX40 agonist ivuxolimab in advanced cancers. Some clones are missing from TCRdb's copy, which holds only in-frame ones; the method was immunoSEQ multiplex PCR. This sample has around 67,000 clones; roughly 80% occur once, and the top ten carry 0.95% to 1.5%. Material: CD4+ or CD8+ T cells sorted from blood, obtained in a trial of the OX40 agonist ivuxolimab. These receptor sequences come from an adult with an advanced solid tumor such as melanoma, head and neck, liver or kidney cancer. The CDR3 runs from the conserved cysteine through the conserved F or W. A D gene is named only where the DNA matches it firmly. For some rows the clone size is stated as once, few or many, or as a class when expanded; others skip it.

J gene	V gene	clone size	D gene	CDR3 DNA	CDR3 protein
TRBJ2-3	TRBV29-1	.	.	TGCAGTGTAGATACGCAGTATTTT	CSVDTQYF
TRBJ1-2	TRBV10-2	few	.	TGCGCCAGCAGTGCCCAGGGGTATGGCTACACCTTC	CASSAQGYGYTF
TRBJ2-1	TRBV25-1	.	TRBD1	TGTGCCAGCAGTGAAACTACAGGGGTTTTGAATGAGCAGTTCTTC	CASSETTGVLNEQFF
TRBJ1-4	TRBV19	.	.	TGTGCCAGTCAGAGGAGGGGTGATGAAAAACTGTTTTTT	CASQRRGDEKLFF
TRBJ2-1	TRBV27	once	TRBD2	TGTGCCAGCAGCATTAGGACTAGCGGGGGCGACAATGAGCAGTTCTTC	CASSIRTSGGDNEQFF
TRBJ2-1	TRBV7-2	.	TRBD2	TGTGCCAGCAGCTCCCTTGCCGGGGGGAACAATGAGCAGTTCTTC	CASSSLAGGNNEQFF
TRBJ1-3	TRBV19	.	.	TGTGCCAGTAGCCCGATCTCTGGAAACACCATATATTTT	CASSPISGNTIYF
TRBJ2-5	TRBV5-4	.	.	TGTGCCAGCAGACGCGACATCAAAGAGACCCAGTACTTC	CASRRDIKETQYF
TRBJ1-5	TRBV6-6	once	.	TGTGCCAGCACCGAATTACAGGGATATCAGCCCCAGCATTTT	CASTELQGYQPQHF
TRBJ2-6	TRBV2	.	.	TGTGCCAGCAGTGTCGGGGCCAACGTCCTGACTTTC	CASSVGANVLTF
TRBJ1-2	TRBV19	.	TRBD1	TGTGCCAGTGGTGAGGGACAGGGAAACTATGGCTACACCTTC	CASGEGQGNYGYTF
TRBJ1-1	TRBV12-5	.	.	TGTGCTAGTGGACAAGACTGGGGGACTGAAGCTTTCTTT	CASGQDWGTEAFF
TRBJ1-2	TRBV4-1	.	.	TGCGCCAGCAGCCGGACGGAGCTCCGCTTGAACTATGGCTACACCTTC	CASSRTELRLNYGYTF
TRBJ1-1	TRBV15	.	.	TGTGCCACCAGCAGAGGGGAGGTCGTAGCTTTCTTT	CATSRGEVVAFF
TRBJ1-3	TRBV23-1	.	TRBD1	TGCGCCAGCAGTCCTTTCCGGGTACGGGACAGGATCTCTGGAAACACCATATATTTT	CASSPFRVRDRISGNTIYF
TRBJ2-3	TRBV6-1	.	TRBD2	TGTGCCAGCAGTGAACGACTAGCGGGGGGTTACACAGATACGCAGTATTTT	CASSERLAGGYTDTQYF
TRBJ1-2	TRBV6-1	.	.	TGTGCCAGCAGTGAACTTTTGCACTATGGCTACACCTTC	CASSELLHYGYTF
TRBJ2-5	TRBV30	.	.	TGTGCCTGGACCAAACAGCTAGGAGGGGGAGAGACCCAGTACTTC	CAWTKQLGGGETQYF
TRBJ1-2	TRBV6-5	.	TRBD1	TGTGCCAGCAGTTTCAGGCAGGGGGAATACTATGGCTACACCTTC	CASSFRQGEYYGYTF
TRBJ1-6	TRBV18	.	.	TGTGCCAGCTCACCAAACAGGGATTCACCCCTCCACTTT	CASSPNRDSPLHF
TRBJ1-1	TRBV6-1	.	TRBD1	TGTGCCAGCAGCGACAGGGGGAACACTGAAGCTTTCTTT	CASSDRGNTEAFF
TRBJ1-2	TRBV29-1	.	.	TGCAGCGTTGGGGACGGTCGGGGCTACACCTTC	CSVGDGRGYTF
TRBJ1-1	TRBV6-1	once	.	TGTGCCAGCAGTCTTTGGGGGTCGGGCACTGAAGCTTTCTTT	CASSLWGSGTEAFF
TRBJ1-6	TRBV19	once	.	TGTGCCAGTAGTAGTGGACCCGGGGGAAGCTCCTATAATTCACCCCTCCACTTT	CASSSGPGGSSYNSPLHF
TRBJ2-7	TRBV7-9	.	.	TGTGCCAGCAGGAAGGGTACAGGAGGCAGAGGCATCTCCTACGAGCAGTACTTC	CASRKGTGGRGISYEQYF
TRBJ2-2	TRBV6-6	.	.	TGTGCCAGCAGTTACGCAGTAGGCGCCGGGGAGCTGTTTTTT	CASSYAVGAGELFF
TRBJ1-5	TRBV2	.	.	TGTGCCAGCAGTGTCGAGGTGCGTCAGCCCCAGCATTTT	CASSVEVRQPQHF
TRBJ2-7	TRBV23-1	.	.	TGCGCCAGCAGTCCCCCGACACCCACCTACGAGCAGTACTTC	CASSPPTPTYEQYF
TRBJ1-4	TRBV10-2	once	.	TGCGCCAGCAGTGAGTCTTGGGTAATCGCAACTAATGAAAAACTGTTTTTT	CASSESWVIATNEKLFF
TRBJ1-3	TRBV5-6	.	.	TGTGCCAGCAGCGCGAGGTTGAACACCATATATTTT	CASSARLNTIYF
TRBJ2-3	TRBV7-2	.	TRBD1	TGTGCCAGCAGCAAACAACAGGGGAGTGCACAAGATACGCAGTATTTT	CASSKQQGSAQDTQYF
TRBJ2-2	TRBV29-1	.	.	TGCAGCGTTGAAAAGGGATTGGGCACCGGGGAGCTGTTTTTT	CSVEKGLGTGELFF
TRBJ1-5	TRBV6-1	.	.	TGTGCCAGCAGTGTCCCCGAAAGGCAGCCCCAGCATTTT	CASSVPERQPQHF
TRBJ1-2	TRBV2	few	.	TGTGCCAGCAGCCCGGAAAACTATGGCTACACCTTC	CASSPENYGYTF
TRBJ2-1	TRBV12-5	few	.	TGTGCTAGTGGTGGCCTGGAGACGAAGACCTACAATGAGCAGTTCTTC	CASGGLETKTYNEQFF
TRBJ1-4	TRBV5-1	.	.	TGCGCCAGCAGCTCCCAACAGGGAACTAATGAAAAACTGTTTTTT	CASSSQQGTNEKLFF
TRBJ2-1	TRBV4-1	.	TRBD2	TGCGCCAGCAGCCAAGTTCTAGCGGGGGGGATCTACAATGAGCAGTTCTTC	CASSQVLAGGIYNEQFF
TRBJ2-1	TRBV18	.	TRBD2	TGTGCCAGCTCACCACCGACGTTCCGGGGGGGCAATGAGCAGTTCTTC	CASSPPTFRGGNEQFF
TRBJ1-2	TRBV27	.	TRBD1	TGTGCCAGCAGCCACGGACAGGGATGGAAGCTTAACTATGGCTACACCTTC	CASSHGQGWKLNYGYTF
TRBJ1-2	TRBV7-8	.	.	TGTGCCAGCAGCCCCGCCGGGACGGCCAACTATGGCTACACCTTC	CASSPAGTANYGYTF
TRBJ2-5	TRBV15	.	TRBD2	TGTGCCACCAGCAGAGTAGCACTCACTAGCGGGGGCCATCAAGAGACCCAGTACTTC	CATSRVALTSGGHQETQYF
TRBJ2-2	TRBV6-6	.	TRBD1	TGTGCCAGCAGGTCACAGGGGGCCGACACCGGGGAGCTGTTTTTT	CASRSQGADTGELFF
TRBJ2-6	TRBV12-2	.	.	TGTGCAAGTCGCCACCTACCGGGACAGGGACGGTCTGGGGCCAACGTCCTGACTTTC	CASRHLPGQGRSGANVLTF
TRBJ1-6	TRBV6-1	.	.	TGTGCCAGCAGTGAAGCGGGGGGGAATTCACCCCTCCACTTT	CASSEAGGNSPLHF
TRBJ2-3	TRBV12-5	.	TRBD2	TGTGCTAGTAAGCGGGGGGGCCTAACAGATACGCAGTATTTT	CASKRGGLTDTQYF
TRBJ1-1	TRBV7-8	few	TRBD1	TGTGCCAGCAGCCCAGACAGGGACACTGAAGCTTTCTTT	CASSPDRDTEAFF
TRBJ2-7	TRBV5-1	.	TRBD1	TGCGCCAGCAGCCCTCCGGGACAGACCTACGAGCAGTACTTC	CASSPPGQTYEQYF
TRBJ2-7	TRBV5-6	.	TRBD1	TGTGCCAGCAGCTTGGTGGGGACAGGGATAATGTCCTACGAGCAGTACTTC	CASSLVGTGIMSYEQYF
TRBJ2-2	TRBV6-4	.	.	TGTGCCAGCAGAATTTCACAGGGCACCGGGGAGCTGTTTTTT	CASRISQGTGELFF
TRBJ1-5	TRBV6-1	.	TRBD1	TGTGCCAGCAGCCCCCCGGGACAGGGGGCTCAGCCCCAGCATTTT	CASSPPGQGAQPQHF